The next 11 T cell receptor beta chains were all read from a single sample in a study of blood T cell repertoires in COVID-19. Libraries were prepared by immunoSEQ multiplex PCR; TCRdb keeps only in-frame clonotypes and omits some of them. Altogether hundreds of thousands of clones are present, about nine tenths being singletons, with the ten largest covering 15% to 19%. The material sequenced was PBMCs or T cells enriched from blood (not recorded which). These TCRs come from a man aged 18 to 29 who had recovered from COVID-19.

CDR3 protein: CASRRALEDTEAFF. CDR3 bases: TGTGCCAGCAGGCGGGCCTTAGAGGACACTGAAGCTTTCTTT. V usage is TRBV6-5 and J usage is TRBJ1-1; D not certain. Between the trimmed V and J ends, which lost 6 bases and 3 bases, there was a span of 14 bases. The germline CDR1 and CDR2 sequences are MNHEY and SVGAGI. The CDR3 is 14 amino acids.

A few counts support this clone. The rearrangement uses TRBV5-4 and TRBJ2-2; TRBD1 agrees at 8 bases. Looked up from germline, CDR1 is SGHNT and CDR2 is YYREEE (reference sequence). This CDR3 spans 15 amino acids. V shed 4 bases, J shed 3 bases, and the junction held 5 bases outside the gene matches. CDR3 in amino acids: CASSPPTGDTGELFF. The CDR3 nucleotides are TGTGCCAGCAGCCCCCCGACAGGGGACACCGGGGAGCTGTTTTTT.

The chain is built from TRBV5-8 and TRBJ2-6, with D unresolved. Germline V gene lookup returns CDR1 SGHTS and CDR2 YDEGEE. The CDR3 runs to 14 residues. The V gene lost 6 bases and the J gene lost 4 bases, with 11 bases spanning the gap. Written as DNA, the CDR3 is TGTGCCAGCACCGGTTTCTCCGGGGCCAACGTCCTGACTTTC. Residues: CASTGFSGANVLTF.

This clone occurred a few times. This chain uses TRBV18 with TRBJ1-1; D is undetermined. The germline V gene has CDR1 KGHSH and CDR2 LQKENI. The V and J ends lost 6 bases and 0 bases respectively, with 8 bases between them. The CDR3 extends over 13 amino acids. CDR3 bases: TGTGCCAGCTCTCACGGGTTGAACACTGAAGCTTTCTTT. Translating gives CASSHGLNTEAFF.

This rearrangement joins TRBV19 to TRBJ1-6; 7 nucleotides agree with TRBD1. The CDR3 is made up of 13 amino acids. The V and J ends lost 8 bases and 7 bases, in that order; junction bases with no gene match: 5. CDR1 and CDR2 from the germline V gene are LNHDA and SQIVND (reference sequence). The CDR3 nucleotides read TGTGCCAGTCATACAGGGGTAAATTCACCCCTCCACTTT. This translates into CASHTGVNSPLHF. Complete variable domain (other parts from reference TRBV19 and TRBJ1-6): DGGITQSPKYLFRKEGQNVTLSCEQNLNHDAMYWYRQDPGQGLRLIYYSQIVNDFQKGDIAEGYSVSREKKESFPLTVTSAQKNPTAFYLCASHTGVNSPLHFGNGTRLTVT.

This clone was counted once. The chain uses TRBV19 and TRBJ1-5, with D tentatively TRBD1 (5 bases). CDR1 LNHDA and CDR2 SQIVND come from the germline V gene (reference sequence). The V end was cut by 0 bases, the J end by 7 bases, with 16 bases between. The CDR3 has 16 amino acids. CDR3 nucleotides: TGTGCCAGTAGTATAGATCGGGGGATTTTAGGACAGCCCCAGCATTTT. It yields the protein CASSIDRGILGQPQHF. Variable domain in full (rest from reference TRBV19 and TRBJ1-5): DGGITQSPKYLFRKEGQNVTLSCEQNLNHDAMYWYRQDPGQGLRLIYYSQIVNDFQKGDIAEGYSVSREKKESFPLTVTSAQKNPTAFYLCASSIDRGILGQPQHFGDGTRLSIL.

This chain connects TRBV6-6 to TRBJ2-3; 9 positions agree with TRBD2. J was trimmed by 4 bases and V by 5 bases; bases with no gene match: 13. Germline loops: CDR1 MNHNY, CDR2 SVGAGI (reference sequence). The CDR3 sequence is 17 residues long. As DNA, the CDR3 is TGTGCCAGCAGTCCGAGGGCTAGCGGGATAAGCGCAGATACGCAGTATTTT. It translates to CASSPRASGISADTQYF.

V usage is TRBV18 and J usage is TRBJ2-7; TRBD2 is a possible D gene (5 bases). Germline values: CDR1 KGHSH, CDR2 LQKENI. The CDR3 is 14 residues long. V was cut by 2 bases and J by 3 bases, with 11 bases left in between. The CDR3 reads CASSPADGLYEQYF. The CDR3 DNA reads as TGTGCCAGCTCACCAGCGGACGGACTCTACGAGCAGTACTTC.

The chain uses TRBV28 and TRBJ2-7, with D unresolved. CDR3 length: 12 residues. The germline V and J ends were trimmed by 4 bases and 3 bases, with 7 bases remaining between them. The germline V gene encodes CDR1 MDHEN and CDR2 SYDVKM. The CDR3 nucleotides are TGTGCCAGCAGTTCTTCCCTCTACGAGCAGTACTTC. Translated: CASSSSLYEQYF.

The V and J genes are TRBV10-1 and TRBJ2-1, with 7 bases lining up with TRBD1. Looked up from germline, CDR1 is WNHNN and CDR2 is SYGVQD (reference sequence). CDR3 length: 14 residues. V shed 6 bases and J 1 base; nucleotides not matched to a gene: 3. CDR3 sequence (DNA): TGCGCCAGCAGCCCAGGGGGTTCCTACAATGAGCAGTTCTTC. Amino acid sequence: CASSPGGSYNEQFF.

The V gene is TRBV5-1, the J gene TRBJ1-1; D gene unclear. The CDR3 has 13 amino acids. CDR1 and CDR2 (germline): SGHRS, YFSETQ. V was trimmed by 4 bases and J by 2 bases, leaving 9 bases between them. The CDR3 spells CASSIAENTEAFF. In DNA form, the CDR3 reads TGCGCCAGCAGCATCGCGGAAAACACTGAAGCTTTCTTT.